The subject of this entry is one TCR beta chain. The data derive from a study of PD-1 blockade in mismatch repair-deficient tumors. The method was immunoSEQ multiplex PCR; TCRdb's version includes in-frame clones alone and lacks a portion of them. The sample contains some 110,000 clones, over 65% of which appear only once. Germline V gene data show CDR1 as MNHEY and CDR2 as SMNVEV (reference sequence). The V segment lost 6 bases and the J segment 3 bases; nucleotides outside the gene matches: 6. The CDR3 has 15 residues. The sequences come from peripheral blood, collected more than 58 weeks after starting pembrolizumab. The gene calls are TRBV27 and TRBJ2-7, with 12 bases lining up with TRBD2. The TCR originated in an adult with mismatch repair-deficient cancer. CDR3 nucleotides: TGTGCCAGCAGCAAACTAGCGGGAGGTTACTACGAGCAGTACTTC. The encoded protein is CASSKLAGGYYEQYF.